The present T cell receptor beta chain was sequenced within a study of cytomegalovirus exposure and HLA in healthy donors. The V and J ends lost 2 bases and 5 bases respectively, with 8 bases between them. Looked up from germline, CDR1 is SGDLS and CDR2 is YYNGEE. The CDR3 extends over 13 amino acids. Study-wide points: Through in vitro validation, a few CMV-associated chains were shown to be specific for CMV antigens. Reports described diagnosis of cytomegalovirus status by the classifier as highly specific and sensitive. Most observed TCR sequences were rare, whereas some public TCRs were detected in many donors.

Sequencing was performed with immunoSEQ multiplex PCR; in TCRdb, only in-frame clones are kept and a portion is missing. The sample lists 100,000 to 150,000 clones, roughly nine tenths occurring once. In the case of this clone: Antigen: not known.

This clonotype was sampled from a woman younger than 30 in good health and CMV-seronegative. The chain uses TRBV9 and TRBJ1-5; perhaps TRBD1 as D (6 bases). Sequenced sample: PBMCs. CDR3 sequence reads: CASSVRGDQPQHF. Here the CDR3 DNA reads TGTGCCAGCAGCGTCAGGGGAGATCAGCCCCAGCATTTT. The full variable domain, completed using reference TRBV9 and TRBJ1-5, is DSGVTQTPKHLITATGQRVTLRCSPRSGDLSVYWYQQSLDQGLQFLIQYYNGEERAKGNILERFSAQQFPDLHSELNLSSLELGDSALYFCASSVRGDQPQHFGDGTRLSIL.